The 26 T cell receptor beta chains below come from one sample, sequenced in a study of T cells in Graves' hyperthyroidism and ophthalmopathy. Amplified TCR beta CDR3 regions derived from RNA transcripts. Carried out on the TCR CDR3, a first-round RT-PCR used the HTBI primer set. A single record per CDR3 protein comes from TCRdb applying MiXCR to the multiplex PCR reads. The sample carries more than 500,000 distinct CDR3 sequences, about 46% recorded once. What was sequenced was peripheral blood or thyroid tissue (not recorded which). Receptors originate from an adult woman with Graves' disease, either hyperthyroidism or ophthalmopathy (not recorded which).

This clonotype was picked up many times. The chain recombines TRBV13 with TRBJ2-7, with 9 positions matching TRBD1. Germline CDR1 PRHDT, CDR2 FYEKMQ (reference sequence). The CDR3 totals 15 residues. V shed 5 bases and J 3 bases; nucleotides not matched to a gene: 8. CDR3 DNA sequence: TGTGCCAGCAGCCTCCTGGGGACAGGGTTCTACGAGCAGTACTTC. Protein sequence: CASSLLGTGFYEQYF.

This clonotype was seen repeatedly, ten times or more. The CDR3 DNA follows: TGCAGCGTGAAACCCTTAGCGGGACCTGACTACGAGCAGTACTTC. Translated: CSVKPLAGPDYEQYF. The chain uses TRBV29-1 and TRBJ2-7, with 8 bases identical to TRBD2. The germline gives CDR1 SQVTM, CDR2 ANQGSEA. The CDR3 loop spans 15 amino acids. V dropped 6 bases and J dropped 3; count of bases not matched to a gene: 13.

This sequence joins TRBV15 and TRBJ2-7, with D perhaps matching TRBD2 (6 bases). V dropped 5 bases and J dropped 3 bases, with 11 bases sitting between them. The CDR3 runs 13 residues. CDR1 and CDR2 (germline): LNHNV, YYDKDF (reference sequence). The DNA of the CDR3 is TGTGCCACCAGCTTAGCAGCGGGCTACGAGCAGTACTTC. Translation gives CATSLAAGYEQYF.

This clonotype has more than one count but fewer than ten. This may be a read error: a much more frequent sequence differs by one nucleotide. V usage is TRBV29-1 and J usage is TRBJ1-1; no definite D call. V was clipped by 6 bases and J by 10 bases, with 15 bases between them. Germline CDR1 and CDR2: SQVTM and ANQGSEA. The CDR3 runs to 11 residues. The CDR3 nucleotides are TGCAGCGTCCTCCGGGAGCGCCTAGCTTTCTTT. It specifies CSVLRERLAFF.

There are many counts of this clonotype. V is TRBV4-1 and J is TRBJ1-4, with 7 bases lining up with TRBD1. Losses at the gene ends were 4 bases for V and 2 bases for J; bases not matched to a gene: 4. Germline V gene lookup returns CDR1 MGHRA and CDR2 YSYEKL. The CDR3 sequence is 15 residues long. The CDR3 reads CASSPTGATNEKLFF. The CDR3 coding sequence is TGCGCCAGCAGCCCAACAGGGGCTACTAATGAAAAACTGTTTTTT.

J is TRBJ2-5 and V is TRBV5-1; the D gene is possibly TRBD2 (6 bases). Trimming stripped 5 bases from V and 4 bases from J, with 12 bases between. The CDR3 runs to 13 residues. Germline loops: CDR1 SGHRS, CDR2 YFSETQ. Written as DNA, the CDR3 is TGCGCCAGCAGTCTCCGGGAGAGAGAGACCCAGTACTTC. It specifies CASSLRERETQYF. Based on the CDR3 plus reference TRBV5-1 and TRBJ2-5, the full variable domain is KAGVTQTPRYLIKTRGQQVTLSCSPISGHRSVSWYQQTPGQGLQFLFEYFSETQRNKGNFPGRFSGRQFSNSRSEMNVSTLELGDSALYLCASSLRERETQYFGPGTRLLVL.

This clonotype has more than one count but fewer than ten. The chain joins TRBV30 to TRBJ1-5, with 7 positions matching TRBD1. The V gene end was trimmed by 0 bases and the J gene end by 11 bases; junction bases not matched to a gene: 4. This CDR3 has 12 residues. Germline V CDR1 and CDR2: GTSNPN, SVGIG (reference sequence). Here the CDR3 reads CAWSVPGGAQHF. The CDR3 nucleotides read TGTGCCTGGAGTGTACCAGGGGGTGCCCAGCATTTT.

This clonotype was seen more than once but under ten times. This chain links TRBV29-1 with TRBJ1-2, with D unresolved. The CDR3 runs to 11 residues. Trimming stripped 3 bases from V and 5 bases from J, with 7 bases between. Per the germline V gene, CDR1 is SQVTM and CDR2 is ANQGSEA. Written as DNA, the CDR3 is TGCAGCGTTGAGCGACCATATGGCTACACCTTC. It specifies CSVERPYGYTF.

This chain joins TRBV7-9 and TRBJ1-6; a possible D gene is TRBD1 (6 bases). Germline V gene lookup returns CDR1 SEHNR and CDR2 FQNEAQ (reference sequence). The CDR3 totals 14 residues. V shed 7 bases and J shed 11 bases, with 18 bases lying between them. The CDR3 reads CASKIQGWGAPLHF. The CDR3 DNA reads TGTGCCAGCAAAATACAGGGCTGGGGAGCACCCCTCCACTTT.

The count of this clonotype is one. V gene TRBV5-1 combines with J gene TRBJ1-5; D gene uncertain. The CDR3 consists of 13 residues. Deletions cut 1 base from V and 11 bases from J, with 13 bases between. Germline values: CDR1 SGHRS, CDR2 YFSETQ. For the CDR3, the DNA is TGCGCCAGCAGCTTGCTAGGGCGGGAGACCCAGCATTTT. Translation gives CASSLLGRETQHF.

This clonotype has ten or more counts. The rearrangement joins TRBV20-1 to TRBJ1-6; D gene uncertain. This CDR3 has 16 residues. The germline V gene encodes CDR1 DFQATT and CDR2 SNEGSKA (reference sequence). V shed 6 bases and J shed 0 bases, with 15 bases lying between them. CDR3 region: CSATTISNSYNSPLHF. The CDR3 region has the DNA TGCAGTGCGACGACAATATCAAACTCCTATAATTCACCCCTCCACTTT.

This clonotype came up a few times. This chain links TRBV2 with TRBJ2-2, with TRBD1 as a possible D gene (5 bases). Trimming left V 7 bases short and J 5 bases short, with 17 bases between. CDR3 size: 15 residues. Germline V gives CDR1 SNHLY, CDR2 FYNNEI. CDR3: CASIRRGAGTGELFF. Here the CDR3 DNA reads TGTGCCAGCATCAGGCGTGGGGCTGGGACCGGGGAGCTGTTTTTT.

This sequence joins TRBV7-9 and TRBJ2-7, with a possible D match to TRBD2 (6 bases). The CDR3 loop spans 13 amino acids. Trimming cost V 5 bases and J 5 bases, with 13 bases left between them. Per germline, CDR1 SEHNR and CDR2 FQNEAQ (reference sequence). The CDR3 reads CASSPAASDEQYF. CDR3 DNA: TGTGCCAGCAGCCCAGCGGCTAGCGACGAGCAGTACTTC.

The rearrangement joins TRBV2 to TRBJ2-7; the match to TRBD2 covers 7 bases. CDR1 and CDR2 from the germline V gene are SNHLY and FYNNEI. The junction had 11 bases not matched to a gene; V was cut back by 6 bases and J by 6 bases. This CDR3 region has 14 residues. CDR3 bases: TGTGCCAGCAGCCAAGGCGCGGGGGTCCTCGAGCAGTACTTC. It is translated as CASSQGAGVLEQYF.

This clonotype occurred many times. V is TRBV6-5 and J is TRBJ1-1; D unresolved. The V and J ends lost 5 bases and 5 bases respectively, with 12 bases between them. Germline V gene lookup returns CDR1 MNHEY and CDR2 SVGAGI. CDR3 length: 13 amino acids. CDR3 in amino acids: CASSTYWKTEAFF. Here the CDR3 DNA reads TGTGCCAGCAGTACCTACTGGAAAACTGAAGCTTTCTTT.

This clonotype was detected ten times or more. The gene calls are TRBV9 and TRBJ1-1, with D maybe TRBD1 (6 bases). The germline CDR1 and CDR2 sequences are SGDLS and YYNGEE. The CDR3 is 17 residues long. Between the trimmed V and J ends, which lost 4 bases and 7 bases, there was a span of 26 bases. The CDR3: CASSPHHTGFEQGEAFF. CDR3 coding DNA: TGTGCCAGCAGCCCTCACCATACAGGGTTTGAACAGGGTGAAGCTTTCTTT. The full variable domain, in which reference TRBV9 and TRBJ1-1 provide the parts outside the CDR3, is DSGVTQTPKHLITATGQRVTLRCSPRSGDLSVYWYQQSLDQGLQFLIQYYNGEERAKGNILERFSAQQFPDLHSELNLSSLELGDSALYFCASSPHHTGFEQGEAFFGQGTRLTVV.

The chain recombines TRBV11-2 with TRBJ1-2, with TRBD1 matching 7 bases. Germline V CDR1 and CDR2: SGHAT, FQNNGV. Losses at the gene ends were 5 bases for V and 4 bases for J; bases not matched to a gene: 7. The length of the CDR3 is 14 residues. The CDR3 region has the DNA TGTGCCAGCAGCCTTCGGGACAGCTTCTATGGCTACACCTTC. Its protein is CASSLRDSFYGYTF.

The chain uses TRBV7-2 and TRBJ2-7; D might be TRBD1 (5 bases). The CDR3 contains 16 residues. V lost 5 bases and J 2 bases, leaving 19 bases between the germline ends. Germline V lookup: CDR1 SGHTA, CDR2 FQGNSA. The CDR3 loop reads CASSHARQGFTYEQYF. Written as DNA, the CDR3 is TGTGCCAGCAGCCACGCCCGGCAGGGTTTTACCTACGAGCAGTACTTC.

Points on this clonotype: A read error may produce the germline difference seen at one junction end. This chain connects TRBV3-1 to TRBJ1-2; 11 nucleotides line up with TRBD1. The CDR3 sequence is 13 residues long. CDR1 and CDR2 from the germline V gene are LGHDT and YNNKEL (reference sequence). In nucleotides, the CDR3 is TGTGTCAGCAGCCAGGGACAGGGGGAAGGCTACACCTTC. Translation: CVSSQGQGEGYTF. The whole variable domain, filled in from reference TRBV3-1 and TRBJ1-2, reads DTAVSQTPKYLVTQMGNDKSIKCEQNLGHDTMYWYKQDSKKFLKIMFSYNNKELIINETVPNRFSPKSPDKAHLNLHINSLELGDSAVYFCVSSQGQGEGYTFGSGTRLTVV.

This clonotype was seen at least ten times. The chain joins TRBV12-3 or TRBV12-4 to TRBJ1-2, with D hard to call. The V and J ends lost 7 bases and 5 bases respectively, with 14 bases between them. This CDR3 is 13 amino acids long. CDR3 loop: CASTILGGYGYTF. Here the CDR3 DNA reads TGTGCCAGCACCATCCTGGGAGGGTATGGCTACACCTTC.

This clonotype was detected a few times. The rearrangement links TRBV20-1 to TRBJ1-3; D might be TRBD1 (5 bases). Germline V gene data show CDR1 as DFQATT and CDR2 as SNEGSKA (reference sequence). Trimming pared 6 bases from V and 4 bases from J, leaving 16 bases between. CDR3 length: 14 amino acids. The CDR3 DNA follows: TGCAGTGCCAGATCCGGGACGTCCGGAAACACCATATATTTT. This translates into CSARSGTSGNTIYF.

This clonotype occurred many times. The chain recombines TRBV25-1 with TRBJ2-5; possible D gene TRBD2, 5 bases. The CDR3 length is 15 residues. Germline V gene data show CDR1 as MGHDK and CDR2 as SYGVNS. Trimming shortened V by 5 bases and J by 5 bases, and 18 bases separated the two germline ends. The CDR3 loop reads CASSPPPGSWETQYF. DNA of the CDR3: TGTGCCAGCAGTCCCCCCCCTGGGAGTTGGGAGACCCAGTACTTC.

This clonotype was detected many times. The CDR3: CASSEFARFGNTIYF. DNA for the CDR3: TGTGCCAGCAGTGAATTTGCCAGATTTGGAAACACCATATATTTT. The rearrangement joins TRBV6-1 to TRBJ1-3, with unresolved D. The CDR3 consists of 15 residues. Looked up from germline, CDR1 is MNHNS and CDR2 is SASEGT. V lost 2 bases and J lost 3, with 11 bases in between.

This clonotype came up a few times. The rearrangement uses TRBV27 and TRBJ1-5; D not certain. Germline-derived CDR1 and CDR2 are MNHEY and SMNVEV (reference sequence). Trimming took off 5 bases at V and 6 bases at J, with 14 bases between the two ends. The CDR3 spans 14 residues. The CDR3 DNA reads TGTGCCAGCAGTCCCGAAGGGCGAGGTCAGCCCCAGCATTTT. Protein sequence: CASSPEGRGQPQHF.

The chain's CDR3 is CASSLVPGVRNYGYTF. For the CDR3, the DNA is TGTGCCAGCAGCTTAGTTCCAGGAGTCCGTAACTATGGCTACACCTTC. The chain is built from TRBV7-9 and TRBJ1-2, with unresolved D. The V end was cut by 1 base, the J end by 1 base, with 13 bases between. The CDR3 length is 16 residues. Germline-derived CDR1 and CDR2 are SEHNR and FQNEAQ (reference sequence).

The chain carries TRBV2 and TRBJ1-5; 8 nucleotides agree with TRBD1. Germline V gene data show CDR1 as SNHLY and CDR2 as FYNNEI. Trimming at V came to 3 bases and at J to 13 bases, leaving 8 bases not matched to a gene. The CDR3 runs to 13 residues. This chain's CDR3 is CASSERQGTVQHF. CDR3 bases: TGTGCCAGCAGTGAGAGACAGGGGACGGTTCAGCATTTT.